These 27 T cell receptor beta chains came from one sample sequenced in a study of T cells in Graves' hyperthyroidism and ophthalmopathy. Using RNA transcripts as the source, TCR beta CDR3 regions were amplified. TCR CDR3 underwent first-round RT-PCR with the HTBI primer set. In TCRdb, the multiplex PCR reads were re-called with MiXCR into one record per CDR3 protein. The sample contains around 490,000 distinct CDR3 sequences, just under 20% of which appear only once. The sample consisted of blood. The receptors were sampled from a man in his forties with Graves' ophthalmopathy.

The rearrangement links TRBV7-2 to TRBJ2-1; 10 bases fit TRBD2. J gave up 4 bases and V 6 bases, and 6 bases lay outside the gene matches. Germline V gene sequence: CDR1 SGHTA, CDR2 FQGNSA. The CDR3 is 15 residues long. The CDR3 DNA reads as TGTGCCAGCAGAGTCTCTAGCGGGGGATACAATGAGCAGTTCTTC. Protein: CASRVSSGGYNEQFF.

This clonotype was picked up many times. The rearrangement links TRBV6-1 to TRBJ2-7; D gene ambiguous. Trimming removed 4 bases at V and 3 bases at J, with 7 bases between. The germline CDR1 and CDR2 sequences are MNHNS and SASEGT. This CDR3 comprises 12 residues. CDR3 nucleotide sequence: TGTGCCAGCAGTGTATGGGGCTACGAGCAGTACTTC. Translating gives CASSVWGYEQYF.

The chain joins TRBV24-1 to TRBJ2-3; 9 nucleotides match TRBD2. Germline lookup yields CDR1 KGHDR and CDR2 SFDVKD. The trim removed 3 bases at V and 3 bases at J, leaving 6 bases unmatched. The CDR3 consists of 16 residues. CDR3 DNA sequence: TGTGCCACCAGTGATCCCTCTAGCGGGATGACAGATACGCAGTATTTT. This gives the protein CATSDPSSGMTDTQYF.

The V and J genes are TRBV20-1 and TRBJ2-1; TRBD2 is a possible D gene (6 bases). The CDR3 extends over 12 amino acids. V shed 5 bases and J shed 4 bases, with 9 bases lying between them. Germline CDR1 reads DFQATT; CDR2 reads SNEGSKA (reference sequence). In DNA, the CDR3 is TGCAGTGCTCCCCGGGAGTACAATGAGCAGTTCTTC. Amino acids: CSAPREYNEQFF.

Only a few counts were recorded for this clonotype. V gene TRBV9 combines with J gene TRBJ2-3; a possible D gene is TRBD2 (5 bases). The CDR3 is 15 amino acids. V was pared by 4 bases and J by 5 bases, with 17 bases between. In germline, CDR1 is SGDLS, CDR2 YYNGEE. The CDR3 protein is CASSKTEARGDTQYF. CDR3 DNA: TGTGCCAGCAGCAAGACTGAGGCACGGGGAGATACGCAGTATTTT.

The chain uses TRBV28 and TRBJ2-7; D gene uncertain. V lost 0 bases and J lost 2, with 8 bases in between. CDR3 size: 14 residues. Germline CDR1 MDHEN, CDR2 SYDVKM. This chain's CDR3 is CASSLWSQAYEQYF. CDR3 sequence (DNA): TGTGCCAGCAGTTTATGGAGTCAAGCCTACGAGCAGTACTTC.

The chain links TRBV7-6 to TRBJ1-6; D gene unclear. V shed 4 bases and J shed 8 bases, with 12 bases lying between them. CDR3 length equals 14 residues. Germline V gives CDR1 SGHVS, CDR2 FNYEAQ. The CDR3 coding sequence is TGTGCCAGCAGCTACGCGTCAGCAGATTCACCCCTCCACTTT. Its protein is CASSYASADSPLHF.

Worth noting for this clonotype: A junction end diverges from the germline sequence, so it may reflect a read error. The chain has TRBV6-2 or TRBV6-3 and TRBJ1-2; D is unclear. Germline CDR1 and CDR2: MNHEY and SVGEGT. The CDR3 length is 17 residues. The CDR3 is CASSYGQAGGQNYGYTF. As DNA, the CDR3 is TGTGCCAGCAGTTACGGGCAGGCCGGTGGGCAAAACTATGGCTATACCTTC.

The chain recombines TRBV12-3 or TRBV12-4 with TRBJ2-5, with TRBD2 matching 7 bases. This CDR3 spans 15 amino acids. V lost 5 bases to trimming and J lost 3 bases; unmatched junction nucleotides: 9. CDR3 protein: CASSGRTSGEETQYF. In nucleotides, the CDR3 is TGTGCCAGCAGTGGCCGCACCAGCGGGGAAGAGACCCAGTACTTC.

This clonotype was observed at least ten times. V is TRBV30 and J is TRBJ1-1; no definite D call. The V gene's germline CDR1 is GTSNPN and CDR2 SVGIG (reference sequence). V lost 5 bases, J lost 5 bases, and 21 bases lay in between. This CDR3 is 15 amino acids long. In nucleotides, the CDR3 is TGTGCCTGGGGAGGGAGTTCGGTCAGATCTACTGAAGCTTTCTTT. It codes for CAWGGSSVRSTEAFF.

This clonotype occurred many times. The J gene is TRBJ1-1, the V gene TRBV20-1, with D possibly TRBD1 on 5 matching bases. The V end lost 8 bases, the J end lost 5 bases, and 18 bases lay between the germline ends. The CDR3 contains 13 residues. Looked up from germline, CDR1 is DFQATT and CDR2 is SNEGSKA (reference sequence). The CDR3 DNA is TGCAGTACTGGCAGGGTCCTGGGAACTGAAGCTTTCTTT. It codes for CSTGRVLGTEAFF.

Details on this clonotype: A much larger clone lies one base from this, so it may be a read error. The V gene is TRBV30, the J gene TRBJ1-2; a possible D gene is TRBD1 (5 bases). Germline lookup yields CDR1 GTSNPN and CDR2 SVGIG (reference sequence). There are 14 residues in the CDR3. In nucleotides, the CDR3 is TGTGCCTTGAGTACGCGACAGAGCAACTATGGCTACACCTTC. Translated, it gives CALSTRQSNYGYTF.

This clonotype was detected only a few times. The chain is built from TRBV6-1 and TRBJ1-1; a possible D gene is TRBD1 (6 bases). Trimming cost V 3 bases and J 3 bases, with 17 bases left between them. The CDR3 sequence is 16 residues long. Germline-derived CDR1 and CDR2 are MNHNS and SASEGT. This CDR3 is CASSDQWRAGDTEAFF. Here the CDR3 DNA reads TGTGCCAGCAGTGATCAGTGGAGGGCAGGGGACACTGAAGCTTTCTTT.

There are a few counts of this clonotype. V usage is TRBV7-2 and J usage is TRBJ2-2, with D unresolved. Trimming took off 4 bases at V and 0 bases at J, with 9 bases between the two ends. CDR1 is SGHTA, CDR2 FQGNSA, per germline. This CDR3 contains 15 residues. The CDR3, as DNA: TGTGCCAGCAGCTCTTTCGCGGCGAACACCGGGGAGCTGTTTTTT. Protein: CASSSFAANTGELFF.

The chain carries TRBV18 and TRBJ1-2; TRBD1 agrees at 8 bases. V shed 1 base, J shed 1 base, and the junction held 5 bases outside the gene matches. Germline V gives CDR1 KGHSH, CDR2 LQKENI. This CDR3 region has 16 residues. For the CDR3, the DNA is TGTGCCAGCTCACCACTTCCAGGGGGCGATAACTATGGCTACACCTTC. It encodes CASSPLPGGDNYGYTF.

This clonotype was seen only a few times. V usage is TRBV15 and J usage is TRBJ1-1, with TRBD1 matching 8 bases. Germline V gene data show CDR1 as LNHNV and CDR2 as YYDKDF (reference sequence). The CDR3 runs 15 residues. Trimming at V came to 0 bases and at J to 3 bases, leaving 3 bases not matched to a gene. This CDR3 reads CATSRDRTGHTEAFF. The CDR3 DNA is TGTGCCACCAGCAGAGACAGGACAGGGCACACTGAAGCTTTCTTT.

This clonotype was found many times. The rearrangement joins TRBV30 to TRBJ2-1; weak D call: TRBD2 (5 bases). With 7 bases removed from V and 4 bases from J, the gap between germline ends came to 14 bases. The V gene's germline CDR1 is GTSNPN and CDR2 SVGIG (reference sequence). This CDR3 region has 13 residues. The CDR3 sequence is CASSRANYNEQFF. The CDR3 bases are TGTGCCTCTTCGCGGGCAAATTACAATGAGCAGTTCTTC.

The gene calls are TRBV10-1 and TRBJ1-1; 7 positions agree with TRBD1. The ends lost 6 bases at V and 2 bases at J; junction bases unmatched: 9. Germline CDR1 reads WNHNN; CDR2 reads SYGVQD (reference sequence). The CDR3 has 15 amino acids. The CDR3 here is CASREDGTANTEAFF. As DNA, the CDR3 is TGCGCCAGCAGAGAAGATGGGACAGCTAACACTGAAGCTTTCTTT.

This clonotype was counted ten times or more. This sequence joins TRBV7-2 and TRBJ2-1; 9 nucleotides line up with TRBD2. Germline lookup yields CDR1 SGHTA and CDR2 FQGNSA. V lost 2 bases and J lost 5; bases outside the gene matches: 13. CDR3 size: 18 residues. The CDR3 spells CASSLMGLAGIGNNEQFF. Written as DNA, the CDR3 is TGTGCCAGCAGCTTAATGGGGCTAGCGGGGATCGGCAACAATGAGCAGTTCTTC.

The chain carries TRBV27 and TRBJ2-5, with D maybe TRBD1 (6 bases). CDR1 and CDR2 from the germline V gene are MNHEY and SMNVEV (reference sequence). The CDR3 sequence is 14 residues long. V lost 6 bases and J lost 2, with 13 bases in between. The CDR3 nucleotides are TGTGCCAGCAGACCCCAGGGGTCACAAGAGACCCAGTACTTC. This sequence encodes CASRPQGSQETQYF.

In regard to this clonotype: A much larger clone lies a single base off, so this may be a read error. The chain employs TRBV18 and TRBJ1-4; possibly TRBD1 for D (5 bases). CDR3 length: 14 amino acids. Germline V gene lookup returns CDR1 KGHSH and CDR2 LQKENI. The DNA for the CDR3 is TGTGCCAGCCCACCGCGGGACGGAAATGAAAAACTGTTTTTT. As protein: CASPPRDGNEKLFF.

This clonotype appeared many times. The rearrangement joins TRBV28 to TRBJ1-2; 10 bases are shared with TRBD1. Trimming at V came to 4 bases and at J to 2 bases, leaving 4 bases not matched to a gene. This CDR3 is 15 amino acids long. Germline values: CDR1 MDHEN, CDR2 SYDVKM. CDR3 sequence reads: CASSSGTGVNYGYTF. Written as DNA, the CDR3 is TGTGCCAGCAGTTCCGGGACAGGGGTAAACTATGGCTACACCTTC.

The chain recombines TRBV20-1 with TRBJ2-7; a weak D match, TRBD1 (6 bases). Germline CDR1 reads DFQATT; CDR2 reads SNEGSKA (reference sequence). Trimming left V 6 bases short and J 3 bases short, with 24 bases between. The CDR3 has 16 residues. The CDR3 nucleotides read TGCAGTGCGATTGTTTATGGGAAACAGGGATTCTACGAGCAGTACTTC. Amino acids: CSAIVYGKQGFYEQYF.

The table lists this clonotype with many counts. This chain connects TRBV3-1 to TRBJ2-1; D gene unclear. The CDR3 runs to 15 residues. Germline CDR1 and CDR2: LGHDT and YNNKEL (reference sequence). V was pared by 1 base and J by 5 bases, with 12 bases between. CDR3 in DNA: TGTGCCAGCAGCCAAGGCGCTAGAGGTGACAATGAGCAGTTCTTC. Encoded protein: CASSQGARGDNEQFF.

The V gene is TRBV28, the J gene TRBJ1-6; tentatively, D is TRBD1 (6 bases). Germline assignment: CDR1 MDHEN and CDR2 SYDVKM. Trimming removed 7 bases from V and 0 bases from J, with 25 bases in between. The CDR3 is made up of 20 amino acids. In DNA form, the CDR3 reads TGTGCCAGCAATGATTTCGGGGTTCGAGACAGGAGCTCCTATAATTCACCCCTCCACTTT. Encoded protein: CASNDFGVRDRSSYNSPLHF.

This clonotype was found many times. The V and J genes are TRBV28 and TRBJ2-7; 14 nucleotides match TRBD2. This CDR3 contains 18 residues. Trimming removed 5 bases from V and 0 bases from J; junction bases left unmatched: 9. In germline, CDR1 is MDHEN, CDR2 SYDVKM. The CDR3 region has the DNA TGTGCCAGCAGTGAGATGGGACTAGCGGGAGACAGCTCCTACGAGCAGTACTTC. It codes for CASSEMGLAGDSSYEQYF.

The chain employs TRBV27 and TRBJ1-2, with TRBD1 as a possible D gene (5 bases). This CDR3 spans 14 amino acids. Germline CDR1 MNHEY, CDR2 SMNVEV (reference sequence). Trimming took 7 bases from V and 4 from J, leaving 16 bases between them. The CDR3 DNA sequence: TGTGCCAGCACTTCCCGGGGGGTCCGCTATGGCTACACCTTC. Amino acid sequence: CASTSRGVRYGYTF.